The clone carrying this TCR beta chain turned up a few times. Its target is not known. V was cut by 8 bases and J by 5 bases, with 24 bases left in between. The CDR3 length is 17 residues. Germline assignment: CDR1 SGHTA and CDR2 FQGNSA. As the method for making TCR beta libraries, quantitative 5'-RACE with molecular barcodes was used. TCRdb reprocessed the 5' RACE reads with MiXCR, giving one entry per CDR3 protein. The profile shows 150,000 to 200,000 distinct CDR3 sequences, about 32% of them singletons. This sample is drawn from a study of CD8 T cells in ankylosing spondylitis. Study outcomes and limitations: The study identified a TCR beta motif of roughly eight highly homologous variants that appeared characteristic of ankylosing spondylitis blood. Peripheral blood samples showed relatively rare disease-linked clones, and these clones were CD8+.

Sequencing input: synovial fluid, either unsorted or a sorted T cell fraction (not recorded which). The chain combines TRBV7-2 with TRBJ2-2; the D call may be TRBD1 or TRBD2 (10 bases each). The sequence derives from a male donor with ankylosing spondylitis. As DNA, the CDR3 is TGTGCCAGCCGGACAGGGGGGGGGACTAGCGTGACCGGGGAGCTGTTTTTT. Encoded protein: CASRTGGGTSVTGELFF.